These T cell receptor beta chains were read from a single sample in a study of T cells in Graves' hyperthyroidism and ophthalmopathy. Each CDR3 protein is one row after TCRdb ran MiXCR on the multiplex PCR reads. The data show about 400,000 distinct CDR3 sequences, roughly 15% seen once. Specimen: blood. These receptors came from a woman in her thirties with Graves' ophthalmopathy. Both conserved end residues are part of each CDR3. The order of the fields is J gene, clone size, V gene, D gene, CDR3 protein, CDR3 DNA. The D gene is left open where the match is weak. Clone size, where shown, is once, few, many, or a class for clones that have expanded.

J: TRBJ1-4; size: .; V: TRBV10-2; D: TRBD1; CDR3: CASRKDRGRIEKLFF; DNA: TGCGCCAGCAGAAAGGACAGGGGCCGTATTGAAAAACTGTTTTTT
J: TRBJ2-7; size: many; V: TRBV20-1; D: .; CDR3: CSAPGPESLYEQYF; DNA: TGCAGTGCACCAGGGCCCGAGAGCCTCTACGAGCAGTACTTC
J: TRBJ2-3; size: many; V: TRBV13; D: TRBD1; CDR3: CASSKGQGSTDTQYF; DNA: TGTGCCAGCAGCAAGGGACAGGGGAGCACAGATACGCAGTATTTT
J: TRBJ2-3; size: few; V: TRBV19; D: .; CDR3: CASSIPWETDTQYF; DNA: TGTGCCAGTAGCATCCCCTGGGAGACAGATACGCAGTATTTT
J: TRBJ2-7; size: once; V: TRBV28; D: TRBD2; CDR3: CASSFPGIAGGEQYF; DNA: TGTGCCAGCAGTTTCCCCGGGATAGCGGGAGGCGAGCAGTACTTC
J: TRBJ1-4; size: many; V: TRBV3-1; D: .; CDR3: CASSQAGTVGGKLFF; DNA: TGTGCCAGCAGCCAAGCCGGAACGGTCGGGGGAAAACTGTTTTTT
J: TRBJ1-2; size: many; V: TRBV10-3; D: .; CDR3: CAIRETVQENYGYTF; DNA: TGTGCCATCAGAGAGACTGTACAGGAGAACTATGGCTACACCTTC
J: TRBJ2-1; size: .; V: TRBV7-3; D: .; CDR3: CASRKGGGGPYNEQFF; DNA: TGTGCCAGCAGAAAAGGGGGCGGGGGGCCCTACAATGAGCAGTTCTTC
J: TRBJ2-7; size: few; V: TRBV19; D: .; CDR3: CASRAGSSPGSEQYF; DNA: TGTGCCAGCCGGGCAGGTTCCTCCCCTGGGTCCGAGCAGTACTTC
J: TRBJ2-2; size: .; V: TRBV12-3/TRBV12-4; D: TRBD1; CDR3: CASTKGWTGNTGELFF; DNA: TGTGCCAGCACCAAGGGCTGGACAGGAAACACCGGGGAGCTGTTTTTT
J: TRBJ1-2; size: many; V: TRBV2; D: TRBD1; CDR3: CASSEGPTGGSYGYTF; DNA: TGTGCCAGCAGTGAGGGTCCGACAGGGGGGAGCTATGGCTACACCTTC
J: TRBJ1-5; size: .; V: TRBV20-1; D: .; CDR3: CSAREARARQPQHF; DNA: TGCAGTGCTAGAGAGGCCCGGGCCCGGCAGCCCCAGCATTTT
J: TRBJ2-3; size: many; V: TRBV2; D: .; CDR3: CASKLAGDTQYF; DNA: TGTGCCAGCAAGTTGGCGGGAGATACGCAGTATTTT
J: TRBJ2-2; size: many; V: TRBV5-1; D: .; CDR3: CASSWTTGAGELFF; DNA: TGCGCCAGCAGCTGGACTACAGGGGCCGGGGAGCTGTTTTTT
J: TRBJ2-5; size: .; V: TRBV12-3/TRBV12-4; D: .; CDR3: CASRLRGEHQETQYF; DNA: TGTGCCAGCAGGCTGAGAGGGGAGCACCAAGAGACCCAGTACTTC
J: TRBJ1-2; size: many; V: TRBV12-5; D: .; CDR3: CASGPTVPEFGYTF; DNA: TGTGCTAGTGGACCAACCGTCCCTGAATTCGGCTACACCTTC
J: TRBJ2-1; size: few; V: TRBV20-1; D: TRBD1; CDR3: CSARDGRTGSLEQFF; DNA: TGCAGTGCTAGAGATGGAAGGACAGGGTCCCTCGAGCAGTTCTTC
J: TRBJ1-4; size: many; V: TRBV2; D: .; CDR3: CASQTEEDNEKLFF; DNA: TGTGCCAGTCAGACAGAGGAAGATAACGAAAAACTGTTTTTT
J: TRBJ2-1; size: many; V: TRBV30; D: .; CDR3: CAWSGTPGLQFF; DNA: TGTGCCTGGAGTGGGACGCCGGGGTTGCAGTTCTTC
J: TRBJ2-7; size: many; V: TRBV6-1; D: .; CDR3: CASKRDPGSSYEQYF; DNA: TGTGCCAGCAAAAGGGATCCGGGGAGCTCCTACGAGCAGTACTTC
J: TRBJ2-7; size: many; V: TRBV3-1; D: .; CDR3: CASSQQGKDEQYF; DNA: TGTGCCAGCAGCCAACAGGGAAAGGACGAGCAGTACTTC
J: TRBJ2-5; size: many; V: TRBV7-2; D: TRBD2; CDR3: CASSLLRGAQETQYF; DNA: TGTGCCAGCAGCTTATTGCGGGGGGCCCAAGAGACCCAGTACTTC
J: TRBJ2-7; size: few; V: TRBV5-7; D: .; CDR3: CASSTRTENYEQYF; DNA: TGTGCCAGCAGCACAAGGACAGAGAACTACGAGCAGTACTTC
J: TRBJ2-4; size: many; V: TRBV11-2; D: .; CDR3: CASSFLGIQYF; DNA: TGTGCCAGCAGCTTCCTAGGCATTCAGTACTTC
J: TRBJ1-1; size: many; V: TRBV2; D: .; CDR3: CAIQVNTEAFF; DNA: TGTGCCATACAGGTGAACACTGAAGCTTTCTTT
J: TRBJ2-5; size: many; V: TRBV20-1; D: .; CDR3: CSASRAGSTQETQYF; DNA: TGCAGTGCTAGCAGAGCGGGCTCTACCCAAGAGACCCAGTACTTC
J: TRBJ2-7; size: many; V: TRBV27; D: .; CDR3: CASSAGRGMDYEQYF; DNA: TGTGCCAGCAGCGCAGGCCGGGGAATGGACTACGAGCAGTACTTC
J: TRBJ1-5; size: many; V: TRBV7-8; D: .; CDR3: CASSDTGTGEYSNQPQHF; DNA: TGTGCCAGCAGTGATACCGGTACAGGAGAGTATAGCAATCAGCCCCAGCATTTT
J: TRBJ1-1; size: many; V: TRBV7-9; D: .; CDR3: CASSLLGEGTTEAFF; DNA: TGTGCCAGCAGCTTACTGGGGGAGGGGACCACTGAAGCTTTCTTT
J: TRBJ2-1; size: .; V: TRBV27; D: TRBD1; CDR3: CASSLSDRGGHNEQFF; DNA: TGTGCCAGCAGTTTATCGGACAGGGGGGGCCACAATGAGCAGTTCTTC
J: TRBJ1-1; size: many; V: TRBV12-3/TRBV12-4; D: .; CDR3: CASSFTGNTEAFF; DNA: TGTGCCAGCAGCTTTACCGGGAACACTGAAGCTTTCTTT
J: TRBJ2-7; size: .; V: TRBV20-1; D: TRBD2; CDR3: CSGAKGLAGGLDQYF; DNA: TGCTCGGGAGCCAAAGGACTAGCGGGGGGGCTCGACCAGTACTTC
J: TRBJ1-5; size: many; V: TRBV20-1; D: .; CDR3: CSAKRESNQPQHF; DNA: TGCAGTGCAAAGAGGGAGAGCAATCAGCCCCAGCATTTT